The rows below give T cell receptor beta chains drawn from one sample of a study of shared clonotypes between healthy human individuals. Sequencing used immunoSEQ multiplex PCR; TCRdb keeps in-frame clones, though not all of them. Of about 580,000 clones listed, 98% were seen once; the top ten hold less than 0.35%. Sequenced input: naive CD8+ T cells sorted from blood. The receptors were sampled from a man aged 30 to 39 in good health. The CDR3 runs from the conserved cysteine through the conserved F or W. The order of the fields is V gene, CDR3 protein.

TRBV5-5,CASSLGLESYEQYF
TRBV20-1,CSASPALEQFF
TRBV19,CASSIHRGLAGNEQFF
TRBV18,CASSPPTSGGGNEQFF
TRBV7-9,CASSPGENTGELFF
TRBV19,CASSTDWSEKGDEQFF
TRBV4-2,CASSQEPPPSGPYEQYF
TRBV7-9,CASSQGPRESYEQYF
TRBV27,CASTSEPVRDTQYF
TRBV7-2,CASSLSGDSNQPQHF
TRBV12-5,CASGRTGLNTEAFF
TRBV5-1,CASSLVSGSEQFF
TRBV7-9,CASSPPGTGFGGELFF
TRBV7-9,CASSRTVILAGGAGELFF
TRBV29-1,CSVEGTGGYEQYF
TRBV5-6,CASSGNRGHGPYEQYF
TRBV29-1,CSVTWTGGTETQYF
TRBV29-1,CSVERQNSYEQYF
TRBV2,CASVGTPYEQYF
TRBV29-1,CSVERTSGRRDEQFF
TRBV30,CAWSLTTEAFF
TRBV6-1,CATTSDLSYEQYF
TRBV13,CASSSRYRGRRDTIYF
TRBV7-9,CASSPPDTTDTQYF
TRBV7-8,CASNFLGENTGELFF
TRBV27,CASRRQGSGPLVYEQYF
TRBV7-9,CASSLLMGYNEQFF
TRBV4-1,CASSQAGHWAEAFF
TRBV18,CASSPTSASLYNEQFF
TRBV7-6,CASSLGTGGGEQYF
TRBV11-2,CASSFGQPGNEQFF
TRBV9,CASSSDSLNEQFF
TRBV10-3,CAITEGLAGYYEQYF
TRBV7-2,CASSHRTSGSLMNEQFF
TRBV29-1,CSVEGPGGNGYTF
TRBV4-1,CASSQSDLSGRRYEQYF
TRBV14,CASSQVQGAMRNEQFF
TRBV15,CATGGRGIQYF
TRBV29-1,CSVEGQRMADTQYF
TRBV11-2,CASSLAGGSGNTIYF
TRBV6-5,CASSESSGANVLTF
TRBV6-5,CASRLAGGRTGELFF
TRBV13,CASSIQGESSYNEQFF
TRBV18,CASSPAASGRRTDTQYF
TRBV4-1,CASSLPSLGDTQYF
TRBV11-2,CASSPSNYGYTF
TRBV6-1,CASSVPGLAGGEQFF
TRBV9,CASSFQDPNNEQFF
TRBV19,CASSQGTGSYEQYF
TRBV29-1,CSVEEGDQFYGYTF
TRBV14,CASSPTRRVNEQFF
TRBV14,CASSPTSGSPVYEQYF
TRBV5-1,CASSTDGTEAFF
TRBV10-3,CAIRLAGGESAGELFF
TRBV11-3,CASSLGLAGDEQYF
TRBV13,CASSLVSGLSSTDTQYF
TRBV14,CASSQGTANGYTF
TRBV20-1,CSASAGPEAFF
TRBV7-2,CASSFGTAGYGYTF
TRBV9,CASSATTSYGELFF